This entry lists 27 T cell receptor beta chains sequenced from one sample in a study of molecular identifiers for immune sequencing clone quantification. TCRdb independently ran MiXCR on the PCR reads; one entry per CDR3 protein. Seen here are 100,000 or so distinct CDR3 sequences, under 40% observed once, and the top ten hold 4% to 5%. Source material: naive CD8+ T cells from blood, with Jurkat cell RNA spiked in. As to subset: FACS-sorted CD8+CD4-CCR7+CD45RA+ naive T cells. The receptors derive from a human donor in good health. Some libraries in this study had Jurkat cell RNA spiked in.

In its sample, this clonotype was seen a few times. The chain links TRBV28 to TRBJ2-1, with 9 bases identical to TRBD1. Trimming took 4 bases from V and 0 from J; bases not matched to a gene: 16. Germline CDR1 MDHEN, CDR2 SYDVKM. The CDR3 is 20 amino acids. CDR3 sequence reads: CASSYRDRVDNYSSYNEQFF. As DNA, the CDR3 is TGTGCCAGCAGTTACCGGGACAGGGTGGATAATTACAGCTCCTACAATGAGCAGTTCTTC. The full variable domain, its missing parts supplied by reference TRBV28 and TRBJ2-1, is DVKVTQSSRYLVKRTGEKVFLECVQDMDHENMFWYRQDPGLGLRLIYFSYDVKMKEKGDIPEGYSVSREKKERFSLILESASTNQTSMYLCASSYRDRVDNYSSYNEQFFGPGTRLTVL.

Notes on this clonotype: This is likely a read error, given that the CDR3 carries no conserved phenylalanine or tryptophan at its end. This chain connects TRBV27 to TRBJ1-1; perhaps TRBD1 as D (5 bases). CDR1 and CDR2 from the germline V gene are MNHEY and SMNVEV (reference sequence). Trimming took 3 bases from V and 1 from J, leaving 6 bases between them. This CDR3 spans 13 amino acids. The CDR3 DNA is TGTGCCAGCAGTTTTCAGGGGAACACTGAAGCTTTCATT. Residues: CASSFQGNTEAFI.

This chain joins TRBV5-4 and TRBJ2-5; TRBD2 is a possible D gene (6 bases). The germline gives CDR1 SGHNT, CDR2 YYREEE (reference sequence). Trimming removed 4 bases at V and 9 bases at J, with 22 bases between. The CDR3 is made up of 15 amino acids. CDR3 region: CASSEGIGTLEAQYF. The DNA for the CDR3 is TGTGCCAGCAGCGAAGGTATTGGGACTCTCGAGGCCCAGTACTTC.

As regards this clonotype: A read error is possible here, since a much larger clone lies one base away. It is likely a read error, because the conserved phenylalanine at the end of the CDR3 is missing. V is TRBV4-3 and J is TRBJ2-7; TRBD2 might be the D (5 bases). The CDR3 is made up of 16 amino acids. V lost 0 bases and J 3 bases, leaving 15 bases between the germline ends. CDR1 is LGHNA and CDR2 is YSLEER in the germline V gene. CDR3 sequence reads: CASSQDPASHYYEQYI. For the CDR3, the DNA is TGCGCCAGCAGCCAAGATCCGGCTAGCCATTACTACGAGCAGTACATC.

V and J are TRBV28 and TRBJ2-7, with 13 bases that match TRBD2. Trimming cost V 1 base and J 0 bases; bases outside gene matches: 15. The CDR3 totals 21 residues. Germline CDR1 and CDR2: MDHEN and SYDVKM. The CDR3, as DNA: TGTGCCAGCAGTTTATCCCCGGAGACTAGCGGGAGGCTAGTAGGCTCCTACGAGCAGTACTTC. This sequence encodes CASSLSPETSGRLVGSYEQYF.

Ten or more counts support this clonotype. The CDR3 sequence is CASNQGMGQYF. The CDR3 nucleotides read TGTGCCAGCAACCAGGGCATGGGGCAGTACTTC. The chain carries TRBV2 and TRBJ2-7, with D possibly being TRBD1 (5 bases). Germline CDR1 SNHLY, CDR2 FYNNEI. The CDR3 has 11 residues. V lost 7 bases to trimming and J lost 9 bases, with 13 bases between them.

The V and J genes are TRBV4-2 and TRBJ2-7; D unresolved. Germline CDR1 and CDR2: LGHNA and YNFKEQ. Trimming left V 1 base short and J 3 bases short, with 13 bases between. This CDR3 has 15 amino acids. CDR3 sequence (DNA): TGTGCCAGCAGCCAAGCTCACCCAGGCCACTACGAGCAGTACTTC. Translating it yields CASSQAHPGHYEQYF.

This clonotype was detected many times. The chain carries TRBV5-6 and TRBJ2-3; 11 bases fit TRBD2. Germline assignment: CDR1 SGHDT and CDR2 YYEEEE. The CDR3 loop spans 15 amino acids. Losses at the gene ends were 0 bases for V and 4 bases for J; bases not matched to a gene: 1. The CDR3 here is CASSLASGGPDTQYF. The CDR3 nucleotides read TGTGCCAGCAGCTTGGCTAGCGGGGGGCCAGATACGCAGTATTTT.

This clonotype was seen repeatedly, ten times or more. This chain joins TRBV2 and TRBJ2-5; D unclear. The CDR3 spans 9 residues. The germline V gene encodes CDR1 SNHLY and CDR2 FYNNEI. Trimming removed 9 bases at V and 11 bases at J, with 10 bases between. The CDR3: CASGNRQYF. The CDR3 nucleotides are TGTGCCAGTGGTAATAGACAGTACTTC.

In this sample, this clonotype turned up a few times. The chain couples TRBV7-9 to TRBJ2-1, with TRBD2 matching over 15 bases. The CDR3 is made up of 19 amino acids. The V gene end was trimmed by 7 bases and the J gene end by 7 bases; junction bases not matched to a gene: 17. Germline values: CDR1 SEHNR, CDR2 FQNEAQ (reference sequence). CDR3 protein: CASINGARGTSGRLNEQFF. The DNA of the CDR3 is TGTGCCAGCATCAATGGGGCCCGGGGGACTAGCGGGAGGTTAAATGAGCAGTTCTTC.

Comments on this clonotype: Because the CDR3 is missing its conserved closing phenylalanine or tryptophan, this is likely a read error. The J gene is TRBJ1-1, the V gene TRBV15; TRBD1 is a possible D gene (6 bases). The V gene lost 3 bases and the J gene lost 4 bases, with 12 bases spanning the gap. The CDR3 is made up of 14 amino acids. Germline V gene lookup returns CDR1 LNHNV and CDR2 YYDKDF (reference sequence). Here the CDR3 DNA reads TGTGCCACCAGCAGGAAGGACAGAGGCACTGAAGCTTTCTAT. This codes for CATSRKDRGTEAFY.

The CDR3 bases are TGTGCCAGCAGCCCGTGGACAGGGAGAGACGACATTCAGTACTTC. This sequence encodes CASSPWTGRDDIQYF. The rearrangement uses TRBV11-1 and TRBJ2-4; TRBD1 matches at 8 bases. V trimming: 5 bases; J trimming: 8 bases; junction bases outside the gene matches: 11. The CDR3 spans 15 residues. Germline values: CDR1 SGHAT, CDR2 FQDESV (reference sequence).

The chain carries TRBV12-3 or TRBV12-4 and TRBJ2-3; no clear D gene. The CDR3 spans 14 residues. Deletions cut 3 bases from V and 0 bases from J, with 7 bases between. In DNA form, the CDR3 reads TGTGCCAGCAGTTTTTCAGGAAGCACAGATACGCAGTATTTT. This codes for CASSFSGSTDTQYF.

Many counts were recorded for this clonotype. CDR3 sequence reads: CASSFPPLAKNIQYF. CDR3 DNA sequence: TGTGCCAGCAGTTTCCCCCCGCTAGCCAAAAACATTCAGTACTTC. V is TRBV28 and J is TRBJ2-4, with D unresolved. Trimming stripped 3 bases from V and 0 bases from J, with 9 bases between. The CDR3 runs to 15 residues. The germline V gene encodes CDR1 MDHEN and CDR2 SYDVKM.

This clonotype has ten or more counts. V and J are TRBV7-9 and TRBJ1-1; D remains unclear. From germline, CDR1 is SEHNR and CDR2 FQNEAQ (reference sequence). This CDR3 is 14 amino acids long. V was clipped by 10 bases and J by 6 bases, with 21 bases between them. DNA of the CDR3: TGTGCCATTAACGAAGGTGGTATCCCCTCTGAAGCTTTCTTT. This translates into CAINEGGIPSEAFF.

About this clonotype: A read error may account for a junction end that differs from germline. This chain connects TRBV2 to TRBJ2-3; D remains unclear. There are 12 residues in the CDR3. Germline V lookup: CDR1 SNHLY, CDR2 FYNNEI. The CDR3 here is CASRTYTDTLYF. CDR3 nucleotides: TGTGCCAGCAGGACCTACACAGATACGCTGTATTTT.

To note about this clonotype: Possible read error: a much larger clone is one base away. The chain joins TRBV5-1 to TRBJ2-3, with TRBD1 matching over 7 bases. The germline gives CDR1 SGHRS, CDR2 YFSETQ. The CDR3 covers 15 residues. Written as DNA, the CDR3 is TGCGCCAGCAGGGCCGGGACAGCGGACACAGATACGCAGAATTTT. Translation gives CASRAGTADTDTQNF. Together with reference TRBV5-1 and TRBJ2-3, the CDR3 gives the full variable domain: KAGVTQTPRYLIKTRGQQVTLSCSPISGHRSVSWYQQTPGQGLQFLFEYFSETQRNKGNFPGRFSGRQFSNSRSEMNVSTLELGDSALYLCASRAGTADTDTQNFGPGTRLTVL.

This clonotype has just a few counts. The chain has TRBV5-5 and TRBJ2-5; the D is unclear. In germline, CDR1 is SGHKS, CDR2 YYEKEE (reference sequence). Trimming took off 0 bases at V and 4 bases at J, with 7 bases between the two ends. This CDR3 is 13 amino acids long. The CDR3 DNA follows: TGTGCCAGCAGCTTGGTAGGCCCAGAGACCCAGTACTTC. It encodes CASSLVGPETQYF.

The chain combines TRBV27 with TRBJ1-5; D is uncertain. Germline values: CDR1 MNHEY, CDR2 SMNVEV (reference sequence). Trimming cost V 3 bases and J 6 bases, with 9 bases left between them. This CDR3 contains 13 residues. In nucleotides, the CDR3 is TGTGCCAGCAGTTTTAACCCCTCTCAGCCCCAGCATTTT. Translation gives CASSFNPSQPQHF.

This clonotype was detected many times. The CDR3 sequence: CSVEGGEVETQYF. The CDR3 DNA reads TGCAGCGTTGAAGGGGGCGAAGTGGAGACCCAGTACTTC. The chain has TRBV29-1 and TRBJ2-5; possibly TRBD1 for D (5 bases). Germline V CDR1 and CDR2: SQVTM, ANQGSEA. This CDR3 region has 13 residues. Between the trimmed V and J ends, which lost 1 base and 5 bases, there was a span of 11 bases.

The CDR3 loop is CASSTLLWPSGVKSDTQYF. CDR3 nucleotide sequence: TGTGCCAGCAGCACTCTCCTATGGCCTAGCGGGGTTAAATCAGATACGCAGTATTTT. The V call is TRBV11-2, the J call TRBJ2-3; TRBD2 aligns across 9 bases. Germline V gene sequence: CDR1 SGHAT, CDR2 FQNNGV. This CDR3 is built from 19 residues. J lost 4 bases, V lost 5 bases, and 19 bases had no gene match.

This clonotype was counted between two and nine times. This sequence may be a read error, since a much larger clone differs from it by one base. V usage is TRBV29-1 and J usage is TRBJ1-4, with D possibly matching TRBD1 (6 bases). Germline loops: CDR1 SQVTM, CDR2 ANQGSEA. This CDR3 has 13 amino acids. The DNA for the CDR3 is TGCACCGTCGTTGACAGGAGAAATGAAAAACTGTTTTTT. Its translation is CTVVDRRNEKLFF.

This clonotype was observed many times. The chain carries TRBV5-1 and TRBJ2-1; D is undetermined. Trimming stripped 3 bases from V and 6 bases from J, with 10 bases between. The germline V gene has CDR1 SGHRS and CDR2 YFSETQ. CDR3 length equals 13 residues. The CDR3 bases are TGCGCCAGCAGCTATGGATCCCCCAATGAGCAGTTCTTC. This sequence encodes CASSYGSPNEQFF.

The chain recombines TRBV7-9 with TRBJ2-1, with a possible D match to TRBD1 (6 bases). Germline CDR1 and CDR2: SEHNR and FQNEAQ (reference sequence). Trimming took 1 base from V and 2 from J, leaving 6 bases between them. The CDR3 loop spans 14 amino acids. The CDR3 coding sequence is TGTGCCAGCAGCTTAGGGACAGCCTACAATGAGCAGTTCTTC. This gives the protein CASSLGTAYNEQFF.

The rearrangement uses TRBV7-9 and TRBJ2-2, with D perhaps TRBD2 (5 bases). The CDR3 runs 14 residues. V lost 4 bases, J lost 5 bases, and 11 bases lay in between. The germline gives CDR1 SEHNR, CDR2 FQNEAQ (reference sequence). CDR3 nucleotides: TGTGCCAGCAGCTCCCCCCCGGGGACCGGGGAGCTGTTTTTT. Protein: CASSSPPGTGELFF.

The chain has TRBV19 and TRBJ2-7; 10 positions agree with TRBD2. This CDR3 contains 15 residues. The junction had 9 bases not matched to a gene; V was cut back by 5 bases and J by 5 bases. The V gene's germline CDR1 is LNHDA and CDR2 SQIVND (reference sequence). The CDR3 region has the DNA TGTGCCAGTAGTGTTCCAGCGGGAGGGCCCCACGAGCAGTACTTC. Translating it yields CASSVPAGGPHEQYF.

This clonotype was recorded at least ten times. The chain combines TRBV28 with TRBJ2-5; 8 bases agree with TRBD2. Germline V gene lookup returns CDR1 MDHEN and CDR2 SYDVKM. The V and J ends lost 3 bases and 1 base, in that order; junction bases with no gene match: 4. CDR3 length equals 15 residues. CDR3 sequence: CASSFRTSGQETQYF. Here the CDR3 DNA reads TGTGCCAGCAGTTTTAGAACTAGCGGCCAAGAGACCCAGTACTTC. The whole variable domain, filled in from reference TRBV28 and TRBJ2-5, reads DVKVTQSSRYLVKRTGEKVFLECVQDMDHENMFWYRQDPGLGLRLIYFSYDVKMKEKGDIPEGYSVSREKKERFSLILESASTNQTSMYLCASSFRTSGQETQYFGPGTRLLVL.